The rows below give T cell receptor beta chains drawn from one sample of a study of T-cell memory formation after mild COVID-19. TCRdb processed the 5' RACE reads anew with MiXCR; each CDR3 protein has one entry. The sample yields under 550,000 distinct CDR3 sequences, 18% seen once. Sequenced input: PBMCs or a T cell subset sorted from them (not recorded which). Receptor source: a man younger than 30 who had mild COVID-19 (a few samples of this study predate the infection). Cell type and time point are not known. Both conserved end residues are part of each CDR3. The order of the fields is CDR3 length, D gene, clone size, V gene, J gene, CDR3 DNA, CDR3 protein. D genes are given only for firm matches. A clone size is listed for some rows: how often the clone was seen (once, few, many), or a class if it is expanded.

length: 15
D: TRBD1
size: few
V: TRBV6-5
J: TRBJ2-3
DNA: TGTGCCAGCAGTTACGGGGGACAGGGTACAGATACGCAGTATTTT
CDR3: CASSYGGQGTDTQYF

length: 14
D: -
size: few
V: TRBV20-1
J: TRBJ1-2
DNA: TGCAGTGCTTCCCGGGTTTCGTCCAACTATGGCTACACCTTC
CDR3: CSASRVSSNYGYTF

length: 15
D: TRBD1
size: -
V: TRBV10-1
J: TRBJ2-3
DNA: TGCGCCAGCAGTGAGAAGGACAGGGCAACAGATACGCAGTATTTT
CDR3: CASSEKDRATDTQYF

length: 13
D: TRBD2
size: -
V: TRBV2
J: TRBJ2-1
DNA: TGTGCCAGCAAGCGGGGGACTGACAGTGAGCAGTTCTTC
CDR3: CASKRGTDSEQFF

length: 13
D: -
size: -
V: TRBV5-1
J: TRBJ2-5
DNA: TGCGCCAGCAGCTTATCAGCTTTGGAGACCCAGTACTTC
CDR3: CASSLSALETQYF

length: 14
D: -
size: -
V: TRBV27
J: TRBJ1-1
DNA: TGTGCCAGCAGTGCCACCCGGTTCGGCACTGAAGCTTTCTTT
CDR3: CASSATRFGTEAFF

length: 14
D: -
size: -
V: TRBV5-5
J: TRBJ2-1
DNA: TGTGCCAGCAGCTTTCAGTTGGGTCACAATGAGCAGTTCTTC
CDR3: CASSFQLGHNEQFF

length: 15
D: -
size: -
V: TRBV4-3
J: TRBJ1-2
DNA: TGCGCCAGCAGCCAAGAATCTTCGAACGCAAGAGGCTACACCTTC
CDR3: CASSQESSNARGYTF

length: 13
D: -
size: few
V: TRBV7-9
J: TRBJ1-1
DNA: TGTGCCAGCAGCGATCCTAGGTGGTGGTATGCTTTCTTT
CDR3: CASSDPRWWYAFF

length: 15
D: TRBD1
size: few
V: TRBV4-2
J: TRBJ1-2
DNA: TGTGCCAGCAGCCAAAGGACAGGGTTCGACTATGGCTACACCTTC
CDR3: CASSQRTGFDYGYTF

length: 16
D: -
size: -
V: TRBV25-1
J: TRBJ2-5
DNA: TGTGCCAGCAGTGAATATACTAGGGGCTTGATAGAGACCCAGTACTTC
CDR3: CASSEYTRGLIETQYF

length: 15
D: -
size: few
V: TRBV15
J: TRBJ2-5
DNA: TGTGCCACCAGCAGAGATCTTGGGCGGCAAGAGACCCAGTACTTC
CDR3: CATSRDLGRQETQYF

length: 14
D: -
size: -
V: TRBV5-1
J: TRBJ2-5
DNA: TGCGCCAGCAGCTTGGTCGGACACCAAGAGACCCAGTACTTC
CDR3: CASSLVGHQETQYF

length: 15
D: -
size: -
V: TRBV5-1
J: TRBJ2-3
DNA: TGCGCCAGCAATCACAGGGCCACTAGCACAGATACGCAGTATTTT
CDR3: CASNHRATSTDTQYF

length: 14
D: -
size: many
V: TRBV11-2
J: TRBJ1-1
DNA: TGTGCCAGCAGCTTCGGACAGTACTACACTGAAGCTTTCTTT
CDR3: CASSFGQYYTEAFF

length: 15
D: TRBD2
size: -
V: TRBV12-3/TRBV12-4
J: TRBJ2-5
DNA: TGTGCCAGCAGTCCACTAGCGGGGGTGGGGGAGACCCAGTACTTC
CDR3: CASSPLAGVGETQYF

length: 15
D: TRBD1
size: few
V: TRBV7-2
J: TRBJ1-2
DNA: TGTGCCAGCAGCACAAGAGGACAGGCTAACTATGGCTACACCTTC
CDR3: CASSTRGQANYGYTF

length: 15
D: -
size: -
V: TRBV6-2/TRBV6-3
J: TRBJ2-6
DNA: TGTGCCAGCAGTACGCAAGACTCTGGGGCCAACGTCCTGACTTTC
CDR3: CASSTQDSGANVLTF

length: 13
D: -
size: -
V: TRBV29-1
J: TRBJ2-3
DNA: TGCAGCGTTGTAGGAGCGAGGGTAGATACGCAGTATTTT
CDR3: CSVVGARVDTQYF

length: 12
D: -
size: few
V: TRBV6-2/TRBV6-3
J: TRBJ2-7
DNA: TGTGCCAGCAGTTATAGGGGTAACGAGCAGTACTTC
CDR3: CASSYRGNEQYF

length: 14
D: TRBD1
size: -
V: TRBV20-1
J: TRBJ1-1
DNA: TGCAGTGCTAGTCGGGACAGGGGCCACACTGAAGCTTTCTTT
CDR3: CSASRDRGHTEAFF

length: 13
D: TRBD1
size: -
V: TRBV7-2
J: TRBJ1-2
DNA: TGTGCCAGCAGCCGGGGACAGGGAAGGGGCTACACCTTC
CDR3: CASSRGQGRGYTF

length: 14
D: -
size: -
V: TRBV7-3
J: TRBJ2-3
DNA: TGTGCCAGCAGAAAGCAGATTAGCACAGATACGCAGTATTTT
CDR3: CASRKQISTDTQYF

length: 14
D: -
size: few
V: TRBV2
J: TRBJ2-7
DNA: TGTGCCAGCAGCGAACGCCGTGGACCCTACGAGCAGTACTTC
CDR3: CASSERRGPYEQYF

length: 15
D: -
size: -
V: TRBV11-3
J: TRBJ2-3
DNA: TGTGCCAGCAGCTTAAGGCAGGTCGGGTCAGATACGCAGTATTTT
CDR3: CASSLRQVGSDTQYF

length: 14
D: -
size: -
V: TRBV7-6
J: TRBJ2-5
DNA: TGTGCCAGCAGGCCGGCGTGGGGCAGTGAGACCCAGTACTTC
CDR3: CASRPAWGSETQYF

length: 15
D: -
size: -
V: TRBV4-1
J: TRBJ1-2
DNA: TGCGCCAGCAGTCAACAGGCGGCGTCAAACTATGGCTACACCTTC
CDR3: CASSQQAASNYGYTF